This is a list of T cell receptor beta chains from one sample in a study of cytomegalovirus exposure and HLA in healthy donors. Assay used: immunoSEQ multiplex PCR; TCRdb lists only in-frame clones, some missing. The sample consists of about 110,000 clones, approximately 86% of them appearing once. The specimen was PBMCs. The receptors derive from a man between 40 and 49 years old in good health and CMV-seronegative. The conserved cysteine and the conserved F or W are not part of the CDR3 here.

v_call	j_call	cdr3_aa
TRBV6-6	TRBJ2-3	ASKRGGLSDTQY
TRBV7-2	TRBJ1-4	ASSPGSWNEKLF
TRBV5-1	TRBJ2-7	ASSLVGTLSSYEQY
TRBV9	TRBJ2-1	ASSSGEGAYNEQF
TRBV9	TRBJ1-2	ASRGGVYGYT
TRBV7-2	TRBJ2-1	ASSLGQGKNEQF
TRBV14	TRBJ2-2	ASSQDLTGELF
TRBV5-1	TRBJ1-2	ASSPGTGAGGYGYT
TRBV11-2	TRBJ2-6	ASSRSANSGANVLT
TRBV7-9	TRBJ1-6	ASSLGGVRDSPLH
TRBV9	TRBJ1-2	ASSGQGVGGYT
TRBV7-2	TRBJ1-4	ASSPGSTNEKLF
TRBV6-6	TRBJ2-2	ASRVLQGAQGGELF
TRBV10-1	TRBJ1-3	ASRSGVAVPGRGNTIY